Each of the 20 T cell receptor beta chains below was sequenced from the same sample in a study of blood T cell repertoires in COVID-19. The table came from immunoSEQ multiplex PCR; TCRdb's copy has only in-frame clones and leaves some out. The sample includes 250,000 or so clones, 88% of them seen just once. Sequences were obtained from peripheral blood. These receptors were collected from a woman in her 40s who had recovered from COVID-19.

V and J are TRBV18 and TRBJ2-1; 8 nucleotides align to TRBD2. The V segment lost 3 bases and the J segment 10 bases; nucleotides outside the gene matches: 8. This CDR3 is 14 amino acids long. CDR1 and CDR2 (germline): KGHSH, LQKENI. CDR3 coding DNA: TGTGCCAGCTCACCCGGGGTAGCGGGGTCCGAGCAGTTCTTC. Its translation is CASSPGVAGSEQFF.

In this sample, this clone turned up a few times. This chain uses TRBV15 with TRBJ1-6; TRBD1 is a possible D gene (5 bases). This CDR3 comprises 15 residues. Germline CDR1 reads LNHNV; CDR2 reads YYDKDF (reference sequence). Trimming removed 0 bases at V and 9 bases at J, with 12 bases between. The CDR3 reads CATSRDRFGGSPLHF. CDR3 sequence (DNA): TGTGCCACCAGCAGAGATCGGTTCGGGGGTTCACCCCTCCACTTT.

CDR3 sequence: CATSDPKRDTDTQYF. The CDR3 DNA is TGTGCCACCAGTGATCCCAAGCGGGACACAGATACGCAGTATTTT. The V call is TRBV24-1, the J call TRBJ2-3; TRBD2 matches 7 bases. The CDR3 loop spans 15 amino acids. Germline assignment: CDR1 KGHDR and CDR2 SFDVKD. V lost 3 bases to trimming and J lost 2 bases; unmatched junction nucleotides: 4.

The chain is built from TRBV11-3 and TRBJ2-1, with TRBD2 as a possible D gene (5 bases). Between the trimmed V and J ends, which lost 6 bases and 8 bases, there was a span of 14 bases. Germline CDR1 and CDR2: SGHNT and YENEEA. The CDR3 runs 13 residues. This CDR3 is CASRSSPFDEQFF. The DNA for the CDR3 is TGTGCCAGCAGGTCTAGCCCTTTTGATGAGCAGTTCTTC.

The chain employs TRBV7-9 and TRBJ2-2; 7 bases are a match to TRBD2. The V and J ends lost 5 bases and 2 bases, in that order; junction bases with no gene match: 8. The CDR3 contains 16 residues. CDR1 is SEHNR, CDR2 FQNEAQ, per germline (reference sequence). The CDR3 DNA reads TGTGCCAGCAGCCCCCCGGGACTACTTAACACCGGGGAGCTGTTTTTT. This encodes CASSPPGLLNTGELFF. Full variable domain (outside the CDR3, taken from reference TRBV7-9 and TRBJ2-2): DTGVSQNPRHKITKRGQNVTFRCDPISEHNRLYWYRQTLGQGPEFLTYFQNEAQLEKSRLLSDRFSAERPKGSFSTLEIQRTEQGDSAMYLCASSPPGLLNTGELFFGEGSRLTVL.

V usage is TRBV6-2 or TRBV6-3 and J usage is TRBJ2-5; possible D gene TRBD2, 6 bases. This CDR3 spans 16 amino acids. CDR1 is MNHEY and CDR2 is SVGEGT in the germline V gene. V was trimmed by 2 bases and J by 2 bases, leaving 15 bases between them. The CDR3 sequence is CASSYPPTRGQETQYF. CDR3 sequence (DNA): TGTGCCAGCAGTTACCCCCCGACTAGGGGACAAGAGACCCAGTACTTC.

J is TRBJ2-1 and V is TRBV6-2 or TRBV6-3; 15 bases agree with TRBD2. This CDR3 has 19 residues. V was pared by 0 bases and J by 0 bases, with 3 bases of the junction left unmatched. Germline CDR1 and CDR2: MNHEY and SVGEGT. CDR3 loop: CASSYSGLAGGRSYNEQFF. CDR3 sequence (DNA): TGTGCCAGCAGTTACTCGGGACTAGCGGGAGGCCGCTCCTACAATGAGCAGTTCTTC.

V is TRBV6-2 or TRBV6-3 and J is TRBJ1-5; TRBD1 is a possible D gene (5 bases). Trimming left V 2 bases short and J 2 bases short, with 13 bases between. CDR3 length: 16 amino acids. The germline V gene encodes CDR1 MNHEY and CDR2 SVGEGT. CDR3 amino acids: CASSYPGQGGNQPQHF. In DNA, the CDR3 is TGTGCCAGCAGTTACCCCGGGCAGGGCGGCAATCAGCCCCAGCATTTT.

Notes on this clone: Within the sample, other DNA sequences also encode this same CDR3. V is TRBV30 and J is TRBJ2-7, with D possibly being TRBD2 (6 bases). From germline, CDR1 is GTSNPN and CDR2 SVGIG (reference sequence). Deletions cut 0 bases from V and 3 bases from J, with 12 bases between. The CDR3 sequence is 14 residues long. The CDR3 spells CAWSVGGTGYEQYF. In nucleotides, the CDR3 is TGTGCCTGGAGTGTTGGAGGGACGGGCTACGAGCAGTACTTC. Full variable domain (rest looked up from reference TRBV30 and TRBJ2-7): SQTIHQWPATLVQPVGSPLSLECTVEGTSNPNLYWYRQAAGRGLQLLFYSVGIGQISSEVPQNLSASRPQDRQFILSSKKLLLSDSGFYLCAWSVGGTGYEQYFGPGTRLTVT.

This rearrangement joins TRBV29-1 to TRBJ1-1; 9 bases are shared with TRBD1. CDR1 is SQVTM, CDR2 ANQGSEA, per germline. V lost 6 bases and J lost 1; bases outside the gene matches: 3. This CDR3 is 13 amino acids long. CDR3 nucleotides: TGCAGCGTCGGGGGACAGGGGAACACTGAAGCTTTCTTT. It codes for CSVGGQGNTEAFF.

This clone has a handful of counts. This sequence joins TRBV7-2 and TRBJ2-2, with D unclear. Trimming left V 7 bases short and J 0 bases short, with 12 bases between. This CDR3 contains 15 residues. CDR1 is SGHTA, CDR2 FQGNSA, per germline. CDR3 amino acids: CASTLVETNTGELFF. For the CDR3, the DNA is TGTGCCAGCACCCTAGTGGAGACGAACACCGGGGAGCTGTTTTTT.

This sequence joins TRBV6-2 or TRBV6-3 and TRBJ1-1; D unclear. This CDR3 spans 15 amino acids. Germline V lookup: CDR1 MNHEY, CDR2 SVGEGT. Trimming took 2 bases from V and 2 from J, leaving 12 bases between them. CDR3 loop: CASSYGPWQNTEAFF. The DNA for the CDR3 is TGTGCCAGCAGTTACGGGCCATGGCAAAACACTGAAGCTTTCTTT.

This clone was recorded only once. This chain joins TRBV25-1 and TRBJ1-4; TRBD1 agrees at 9 bases. CDR1 is MGHDK and CDR2 is SYGVNS in the germline V gene. Losses at the gene ends were 6 bases for V and 3 bases for J; bases not matched to a gene: 5. CDR3 length: 15 residues. The CDR3 reads CASSPTGGANEKLFF. The CDR3 DNA sequence: TGTGCCAGCAGCCCGACAGGGGGGGCTAATGAAAAACTGTTTTTT.

The V call is TRBV24-1, the J call TRBJ1-5; 7 bases align to TRBD1. Germline trimming cut 4 bases from V and 2 bases from J; bases unmatched to any gene: 4. CDR1 and CDR2 from the germline V gene are KGHDR and SFDVKD. The CDR3 contains 15 residues. The CDR3: CATSDAGQGNQPQHF. DNA of the CDR3: TGTGCCACCAGTGACGCCGGACAGGGCAATCAGCCCCAGCATTTT.

CDR3 in amino acids: CASSPPGGQPQHF. In DNA form, the CDR3 reads TGTGCCAGCAGTCCCCCGGGGGGGCAGCCCCAGCATTTT. The V gene is TRBV27, the J gene TRBJ1-5; tentatively, D is TRBD1 (5 bases). V shed 5 bases and J shed 7 bases, with 12 bases lying between them. The CDR3 extends over 13 amino acids. Per the germline V gene, CDR1 is MNHEY and CDR2 is SMNVEV (reference sequence).

The chain joins TRBV7-2 to TRBJ2-7, with 7 nucleotides matching TRBD2. V lost 1 base, J lost 4 bases, and 10 bases stayed unmatched. The germline V gene encodes CDR1 SGHTA and CDR2 FQGNSA. CDR3 length equals 16 residues. The CDR3: CASSLEGASGKYEQYF. Written as DNA, the CDR3 is TGTGCCAGCAGCTTAGAAGGGGCTAGCGGTAAATACGAGCAGTACTTC.

The chain uses TRBV11-2 and TRBJ1-2; D perhaps matches TRBD1 (6 bases). CDR1 and CDR2 from the germline V gene are SGHAT and FQNNGV. The V and J ends lost 3 bases and 2 bases respectively, with 19 bases between them. The CDR3 loop spans 17 amino acids. The CDR3 DNA reads as TGTGCCAGCAGCTTCCTGACCCGGGGAACAGGGAACTATGGCTACACCTTC. Protein sequence: CASSFLTRGTGNYGYTF. The full variable domain, in which reference TRBV11-2 and TRBJ1-2 provide the parts outside the CDR3, is EAGVAQSPRYKIIEKRQSVAFWCNPISGHATLYWYQQILGQGPKLLIQFQNNGVVDDSQLPKDRFSAERLKGVDSTLKIQPAKLEDSAVYLCASSFLTRGTGNYGYTFGSGTRLTVV.

This chain joins TRBV19 and TRBJ1-1; D is undetermined. The CDR3 loop spans 15 amino acids. V was trimmed by 3 bases and J by 3 bases, leaving 14 bases between them. From germline, CDR1 is LNHDA and CDR2 SQIVND (reference sequence). The CDR3 DNA reads TGTGCCAGTAGTATGAGGGTCAGGCGAGACACTGAAGCTTTCTTT. This gives the protein CASSMRVRRDTEAFF.

The rearrangement links TRBV14 to TRBJ2-5, with 12 bases aligning to TRBD1. V gave up 3 bases and J gave up 3 bases; unmatched junction bases: 5. Per the germline V gene, CDR1 is SGHDN and CDR2 is FVKESK. This CDR3 contains 16 residues. CDR3 residues: CASSQLGTGGEETQYF. The CDR3 bases are TGTGCCAGCAGCCAGTTGGGGACAGGGGGCGAAGAGACCCAGTACTTC. The whole variable domain, filled in from reference TRBV14 and TRBJ2-5, reads EAGVTQFPSHSVIEKGQTVTLRCDPISGHDNLYWYRRVMGKEIKFLLHFVKESKQDESGMPNNRFLAERTGGTYSTLKVQPAELEDSGVYFCASSQLGTGGEETQYFGPGTRLLVL.

The chain combines TRBV19 with TRBJ2-3; 9 positions match TRBD1. CDR1 LNHDA and CDR2 SQIVND come from the germline V gene (reference sequence). The CDR3 sequence is 12 residues long. The V and J ends lost 5 bases and 10 bases, in that order; junction bases with no gene match: 4. The chain's CDR3 is CASSVGTGPQYF. CDR3 nucleotides: TGTGCCAGTAGTGTAGGGACAGGGCCGCAGTATTTT. The complete variable domain, with remaining parts taken from reference TRBV19 and TRBJ2-3, reads DGGITQSPKYLFRKEGQNVTLSCEQNLNHDAMYWYRQDPGQGLRLIYYSQIVNDFQKGDIAEGYSVSREKKESFPLTVTSAQKNPTAFYLCASSVGTGPQYFGPGTRLTVL.